This entry describes one TCR beta chain. This entry is derived from a study of blood T cell repertoires in COVID-19. About the study: COVID-19 samples, acute and convalescent, were from the United States, Italy and Spain.

Authors' analysis steps: By means of reference gene primer amplification, nucleated cell counts were estimated. Libraries were prepared by immunoSEQ multiplex PCR; TCRdb keeps only in-frame clonotypes and omits some of them. V and J calls and clone size are copied from that table; D and trimming were computed from the DNA. Here the sample spans hundreds of thousands of clones, roughly 88% being singletons. The study assigned cohorts using participant-reported clinical history. Sequenced sample: PBMCs or T cells enriched from blood (not recorded which). The origin of this receptor is a woman aged 40 to 50 with acute COVID-19.

The CDR3 is CASSLSPSGGFTGELFF. For the CDR3, the DNA is TGTGCCAGCAGCTTATCCCCATCAGGGGGCTTCACCGGGGAGCTGTTTTTT. The chain combines TRBV7-9 with TRBJ2-2; TRBD1 matches 8 bases. Germline V CDR1 and CDR2: SEHNR, FQNEAQ (reference sequence). V shed 2 bases and J 4 bases; nucleotides not matched to a gene: 9. CDR3 length: 17 residues.